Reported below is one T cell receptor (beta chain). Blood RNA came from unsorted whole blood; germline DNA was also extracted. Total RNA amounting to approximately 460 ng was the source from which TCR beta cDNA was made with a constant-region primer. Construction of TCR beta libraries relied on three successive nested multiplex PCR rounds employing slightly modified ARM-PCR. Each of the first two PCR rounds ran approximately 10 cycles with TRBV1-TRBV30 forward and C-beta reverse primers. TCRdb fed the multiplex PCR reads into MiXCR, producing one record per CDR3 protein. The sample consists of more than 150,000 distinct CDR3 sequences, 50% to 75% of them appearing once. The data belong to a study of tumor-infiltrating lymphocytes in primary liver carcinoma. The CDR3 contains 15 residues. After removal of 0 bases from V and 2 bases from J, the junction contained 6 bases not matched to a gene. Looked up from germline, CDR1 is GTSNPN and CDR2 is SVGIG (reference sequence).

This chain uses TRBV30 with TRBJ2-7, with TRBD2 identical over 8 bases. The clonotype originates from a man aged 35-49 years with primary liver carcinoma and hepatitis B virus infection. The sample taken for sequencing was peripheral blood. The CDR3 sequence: CAWSVLAGGTYEQYF. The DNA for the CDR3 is TGTGCCTGGAGTGTCCTTGCGGGAGGAACCTACGAGCAGTACTTC.